The source of this T cell receptor (beta chain) is a study of blood T cell repertoires in COVID-19. As for the study in general: Samples came from the United States, Italy and Spain, spanning acute and convalescent COVID-19. T cells, B-cell-depleted T cells, or PBMCs supplied cDNA or gDNA.

Profiled with immunoSEQ multiplex PCR; TCRdb holds only in-frame clones, not every one. In the table there are under 300,000 clones, approximately 90% of which are singletons. V was pared by 3 bases and J by 3 bases, with 9 bases between. CDR3 length: 13 residues. The germline gives CDR1 KGHSH, CDR2 LQKENI. The study recruited people aged about 18 to 89 years across approximately 24 US areas. Cohort allocation depended upon clinical history that participants reported. The sequencing sample was made of PBMCs or T cells enriched from blood (not recorded which). The chain recombines TRBV18 with TRBJ2-7; D is possibly TRBD2 (6 bases). The receptor's source is a woman aged 55 to 70 in a cohort exposed to, infected with or recovered from COVID-19 (not recorded which). The CDR3: CASSPGGIYEQYF. CDR3 in DNA: TGTGCCAGCTCACCTGGCGGGATCTACGAGCAGTACTTC.